This T cell receptor beta chain was observed in a study of CD8 T cells in Susac syndrome. Study-level results: The study conceded that its TCR sequencing and HLA analysis involved relatively few individuals.

To note about this clonotype: Its target is not known.

CD8+ and CD4+ T cells circulating in blood were sequenced for TCR beta. This CDR3 is 14 amino acids long. Trimming cost V 7 bases and J 3 bases, with 16 bases left between them. Germline assignment: CDR1 MNHEY and CDR2 SVGEGT. The RNA, about 0.45 to 1 ug, was put through reverse transcription using random hexamers. Amplification of the TCR beta CDR3 was carried out by immunoSEQ multiplex PCR, which spanned a total of 54 Vbeta and 13 Jbeta segments. Via MiXCR, TCRdb re-called the immunoSEQ multiplex PCR reads, giving one row per CDR3 protein. The sample holds about 130,000 distinct CDR3 sequences, under 95% seen once.

Sequenced input: CD8+ T cells from PBMCs. This TCR was sampled from a human donor with multiple sclerosis. The gene calls are TRBV6-2 or TRBV6-3 and TRBJ2-7; D not resolved. The DNA for the CDR3 is TGTGCCAGCAATACTATCGAGACCTACTACGAGCAGTACTTC. Translating it yields CASNTIETYYEQYF.